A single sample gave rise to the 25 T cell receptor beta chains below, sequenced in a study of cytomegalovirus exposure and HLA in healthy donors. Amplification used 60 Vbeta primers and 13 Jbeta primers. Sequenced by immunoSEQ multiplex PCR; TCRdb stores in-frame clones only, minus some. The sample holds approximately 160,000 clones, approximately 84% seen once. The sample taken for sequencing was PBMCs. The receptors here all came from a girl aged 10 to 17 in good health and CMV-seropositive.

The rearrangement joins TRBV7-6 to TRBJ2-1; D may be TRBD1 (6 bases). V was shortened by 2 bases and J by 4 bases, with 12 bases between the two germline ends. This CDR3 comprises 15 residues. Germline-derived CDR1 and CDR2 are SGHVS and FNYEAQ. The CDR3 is CASSLSQGTYNEQFF. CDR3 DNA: TGTGCCAGCAGCTTAAGTCAGGGGACATACAATGAGCAGTTCTTC.

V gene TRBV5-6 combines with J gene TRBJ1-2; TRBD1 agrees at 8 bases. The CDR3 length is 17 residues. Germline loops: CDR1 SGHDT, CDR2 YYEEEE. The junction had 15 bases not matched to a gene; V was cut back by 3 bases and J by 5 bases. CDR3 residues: CASSSSRDRRLIYGYTF. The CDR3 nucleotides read TGTGCCAGCAGCTCGTCCCGGGACAGGCGGCTAATATATGGCTACACCTTC.

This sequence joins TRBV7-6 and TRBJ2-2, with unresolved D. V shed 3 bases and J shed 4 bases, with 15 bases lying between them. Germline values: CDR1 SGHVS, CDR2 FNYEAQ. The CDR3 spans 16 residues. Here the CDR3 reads CASSFPPARGTGELFF. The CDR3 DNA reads TGTGCCAGCAGCTTCCCACCTGCCAGAGGCACCGGGGAGCTGTTTTTT.

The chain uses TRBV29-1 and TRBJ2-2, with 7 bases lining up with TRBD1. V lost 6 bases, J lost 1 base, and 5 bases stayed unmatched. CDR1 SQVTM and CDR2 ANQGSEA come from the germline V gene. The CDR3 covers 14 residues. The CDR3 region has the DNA TGCAGCGTCGTGAGGACAGGGAACACCGGGGAGCTGTTTTTT. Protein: CSVVRTGNTGELFF.

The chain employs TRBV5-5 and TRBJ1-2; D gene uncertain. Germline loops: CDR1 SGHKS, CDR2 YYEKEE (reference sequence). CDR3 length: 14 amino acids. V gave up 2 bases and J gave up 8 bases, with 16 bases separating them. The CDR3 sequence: CASSFRRDTTGYTF. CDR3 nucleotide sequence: TGTGCCAGCAGCTTCAGACGGGATACCACCGGCTACACCTTC.

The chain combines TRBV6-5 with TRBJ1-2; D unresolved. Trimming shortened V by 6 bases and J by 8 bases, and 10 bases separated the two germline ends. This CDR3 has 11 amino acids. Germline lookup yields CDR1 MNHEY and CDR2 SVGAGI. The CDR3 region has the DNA TGTGCCAGCAGCCTCACCGGGGGCTACACCTTC. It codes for CASSLTGGYTF.

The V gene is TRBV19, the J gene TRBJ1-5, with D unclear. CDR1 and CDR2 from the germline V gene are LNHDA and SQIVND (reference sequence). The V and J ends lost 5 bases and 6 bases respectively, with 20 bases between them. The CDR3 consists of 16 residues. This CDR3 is CASSPQSRGISQPQHF. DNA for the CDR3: TGTGCCAGTAGTCCCCAGTCGAGAGGGATAAGTCAGCCCCAGCATTTT.

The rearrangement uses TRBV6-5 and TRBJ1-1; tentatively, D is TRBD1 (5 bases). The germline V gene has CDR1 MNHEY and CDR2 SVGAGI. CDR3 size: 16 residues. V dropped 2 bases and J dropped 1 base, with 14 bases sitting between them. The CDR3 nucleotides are TGTGCCAGCAGTTACGTGGATGGGAGGGGGAACACTGAAGCTTTCTTT. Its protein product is CASSYVDGRGNTEAFF.

DNA of the CDR3: TGTGCCAGCAGCGTAGCGGGAAGCGGGGGGGTCAATGAGCAGTTCTTC. Amino acids: CASSVAGSGGVNEQFF. The chain recombines TRBV9 with TRBJ2-1; TRBD2 aligns across 10 bases. With V trimmed by 0 bases and J by 6 bases, 6 bases remained unmatched. Germline V gene sequence: CDR1 SGDLS, CDR2 YYNGEE. This CDR3 region has 16 residues.

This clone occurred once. The CDR3 coding sequence is TGTGCCAGCAGTTACCCAGGGATTAGCAATCAGCCCCAGCATTTT. Its protein is CASSYPGISNQPQHF. This sequence joins TRBV6-6 and TRBJ1-5; tentatively, D is TRBD1 (5 bases). Trimming pared 2 bases from V and 0 bases from J, leaving 8 bases between. The germline V gene encodes CDR1 MNHNY and CDR2 SVGAGI (reference sequence). This CDR3 comprises 15 residues.

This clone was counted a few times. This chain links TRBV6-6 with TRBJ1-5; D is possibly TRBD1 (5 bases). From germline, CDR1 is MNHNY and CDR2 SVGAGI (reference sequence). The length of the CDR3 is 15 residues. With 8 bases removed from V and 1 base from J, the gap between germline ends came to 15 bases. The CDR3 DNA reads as TGTGCCAGCTGCTCAACAGGCACAAGCAATCAGCCCCAGCATTTT. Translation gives CASCSTGTSNQPQHF.

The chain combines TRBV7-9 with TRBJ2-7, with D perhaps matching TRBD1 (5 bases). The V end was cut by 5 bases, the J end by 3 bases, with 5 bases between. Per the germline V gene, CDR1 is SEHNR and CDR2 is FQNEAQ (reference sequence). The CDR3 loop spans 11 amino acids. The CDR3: CASSRGYEQYF. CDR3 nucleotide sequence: TGTGCCAGCAGCAGGGGCTACGAGCAGTACTTC.

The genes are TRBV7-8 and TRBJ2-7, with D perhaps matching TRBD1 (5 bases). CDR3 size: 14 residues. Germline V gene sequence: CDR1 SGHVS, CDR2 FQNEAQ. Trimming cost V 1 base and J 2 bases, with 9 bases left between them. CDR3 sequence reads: CASSLGDSTYEQYF. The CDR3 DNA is TGTGCCAGCAGCTTAGGTGACAGCACCTACGAGCAGTACTTC.

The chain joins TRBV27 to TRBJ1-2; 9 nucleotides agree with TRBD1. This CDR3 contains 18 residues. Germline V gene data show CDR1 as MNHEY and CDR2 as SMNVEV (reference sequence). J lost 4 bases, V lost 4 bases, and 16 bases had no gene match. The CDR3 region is CASSSGSGTGTWPYGYTF. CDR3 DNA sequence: TGTGCCAGCAGTTCGGGATCCGGGACAGGGACGTGGCCCTATGGCTACACCTTC.

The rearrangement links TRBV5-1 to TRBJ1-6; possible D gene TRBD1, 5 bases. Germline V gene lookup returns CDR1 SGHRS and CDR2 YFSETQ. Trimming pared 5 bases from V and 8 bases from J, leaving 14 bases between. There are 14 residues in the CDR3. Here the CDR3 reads CASRGSGLYSPLHF. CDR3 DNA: TGCGCCAGCAGGGGTTCAGGGTTATATTCACCCCTCCACTTT.

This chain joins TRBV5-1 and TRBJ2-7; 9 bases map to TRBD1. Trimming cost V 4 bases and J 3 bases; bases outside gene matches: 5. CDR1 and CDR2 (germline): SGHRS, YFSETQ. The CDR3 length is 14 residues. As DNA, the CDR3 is TGCGCCAGCAGCGGGGGACAGGGAAGCTACGAGCAGTACTTC. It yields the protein CASSGGQGSYEQYF.

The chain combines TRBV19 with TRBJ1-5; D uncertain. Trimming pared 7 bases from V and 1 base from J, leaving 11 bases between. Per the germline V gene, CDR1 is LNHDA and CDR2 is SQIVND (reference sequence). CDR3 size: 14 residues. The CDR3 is CASNDMSSNQPQHF. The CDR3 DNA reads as TGTGCCAGTAACGATATGAGCAGCAATCAGCCCCAGCATTTT. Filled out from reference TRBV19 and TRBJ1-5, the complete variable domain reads DGGITQSPKYLFRKEGQNVTLSCEQNLNHDAMYWYRQDPGQGLRLIYYSQIVNDFQKGDIAEGYSVSREKKESFPLTVTSAQKNPTAFYLCASNDMSSNQPQHFGDGTRLSIL.

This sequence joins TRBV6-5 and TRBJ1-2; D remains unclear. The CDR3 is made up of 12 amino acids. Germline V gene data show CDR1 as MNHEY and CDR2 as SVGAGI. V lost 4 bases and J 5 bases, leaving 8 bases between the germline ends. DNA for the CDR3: TGTGCCAGCAGTTCACTTTTATATGGCTACACCTTC. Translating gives CASSSLLYGYTF.

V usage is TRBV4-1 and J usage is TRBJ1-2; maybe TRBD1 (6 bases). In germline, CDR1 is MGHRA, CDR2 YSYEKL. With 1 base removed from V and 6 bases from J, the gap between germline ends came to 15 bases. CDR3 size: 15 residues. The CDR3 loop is CASSQVWTQGHGYTF. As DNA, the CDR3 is TGCGCCAGCAGCCAAGTTTGGACACAGGGCCATGGCTACACCTTC.

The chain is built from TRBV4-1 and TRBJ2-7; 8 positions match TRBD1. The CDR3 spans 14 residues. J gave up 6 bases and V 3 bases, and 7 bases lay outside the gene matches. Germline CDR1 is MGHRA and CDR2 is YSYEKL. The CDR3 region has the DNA TGCGCCAGCAGCCAGCCAATCAGGGGGCCCGAGCAGTACTTC. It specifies CASSQPIRGPEQYF.

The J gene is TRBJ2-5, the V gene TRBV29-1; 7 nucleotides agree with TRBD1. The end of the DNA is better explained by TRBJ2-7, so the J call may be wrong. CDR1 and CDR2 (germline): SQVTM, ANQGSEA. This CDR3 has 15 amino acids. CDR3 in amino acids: CSDRGQSESSYEQYF. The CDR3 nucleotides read TGCAGCGATAGGGGACAGTCCGAAAGCTCCTACGAGCAGTACTTC.

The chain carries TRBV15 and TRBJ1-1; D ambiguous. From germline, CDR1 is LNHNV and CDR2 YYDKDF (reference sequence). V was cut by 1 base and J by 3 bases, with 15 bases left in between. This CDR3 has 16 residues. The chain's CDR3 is CATSRGRRTRHTEAFF. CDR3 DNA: TGTGCCACCAGCAGAGGTCGACGAACCAGGCACACTGAAGCTTTCTTT.

DNA for the CDR3: TGTGCCAGCAGCGGGCCCTCGGGACAGGCAAAAGAACTGAACACTGAAGCTTTCTTT. Encoded protein: CASSGPSGQAKELNTEAFF. The V and J genes are TRBV9 and TRBJ1-1; 8 bases align to TRBD1. This CDR3 contains 19 residues. V dropped 3 bases and J dropped 0; count of bases not matched to a gene: 16. Germline V lookup: CDR1 SGDLS, CDR2 YYNGEE.

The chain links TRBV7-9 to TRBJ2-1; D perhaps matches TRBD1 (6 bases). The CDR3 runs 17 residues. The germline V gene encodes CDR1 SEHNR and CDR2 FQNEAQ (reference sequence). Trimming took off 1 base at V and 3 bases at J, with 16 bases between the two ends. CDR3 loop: CASSLVLRTVNYNEQFF. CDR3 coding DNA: TGTGCCAGCAGCTTAGTTCTGAGGACAGTAAACTACAATGAGCAGTTCTTC.

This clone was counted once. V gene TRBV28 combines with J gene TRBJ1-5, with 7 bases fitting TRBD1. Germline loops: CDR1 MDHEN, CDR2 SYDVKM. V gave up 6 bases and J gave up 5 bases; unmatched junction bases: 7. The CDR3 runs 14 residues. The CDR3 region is CASSPGTVYQPQHF. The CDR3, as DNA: TGTGCCAGCAGCCCCGGGACAGTGTATCAGCCCCAGCATTTT.